These 29 T cell receptor beta chains were all obtained from the same sample, sequenced in a study of sequential checkpoint blockade in melanoma. Treatment: randomized to nivolumab then ipilimumab (arm A) or the reverse (arm B). The data were produced by immunoSEQ multiplex PCR, yet TCRdb's version contains in-frame clones alone and is incomplete. The sample includes under 25,000 clones, more than 60% of them seen just once. The source material was CD8+ T cells sorted from blood (inferred from file names), sampled from a patient given nivolumab and ipilimumab in sequence. The receptor source for this set is a human donor with melanoma.

This chain connects TRBV6-5 to TRBJ1-1; the match to TRBD1 covers 9 bases. V gave up 3 bases and J gave up 4 bases; unmatched junction bases: 6. The germline V gene encodes CDR1 MNHEY and CDR2 SVGAGI. This CDR3 has 15 amino acids. Here the CDR3 reads CASSYSGQGITEAFF. The CDR3 nucleotides are TGTGCCAGCAGTTATTCCGGACAGGGGATCACTGAAGCTTTCTTT.

The chain couples TRBV6-5 to TRBJ1-2; 8 bases line up with TRBD1. CDR1 is MNHEY and CDR2 is SVGAGI in the germline V gene. V was pared by 5 bases and J by 10 bases, with 9 bases of the junction left unmatched. This CDR3 region has 13 residues. CDR3 in amino acids: CASSPDRGEPYTF. In DNA form, the CDR3 reads TGTGCCAGCAGTCCCGACAGGGGAGAGCCCTACACCTTC.

This CDR3 is CASSEVPNYGYTF. CDR3 DNA: TGCGCCAGCAGTGAGGTTCCGAACTATGGCTACACCTTC. The gene calls are TRBV10-2 and TRBJ1-2; D gene ambiguous. The V end was cut by 2 bases, the J end by 2 bases, with 6 bases between. Germline CDR1 WSHSY, CDR2 SAAADI. This CDR3 has 13 residues.

V gene TRBV28 combines with J gene TRBJ1-3; D may be TRBD1 (5 bases). Trimming removed 1 base from V and 4 bases from J, with 8 bases in between. This CDR3 comprises 14 residues. In germline, CDR1 is MDHEN, CDR2 SYDVKM. The CDR3 DNA reads as TGTGCCAGCAGTTTATACAGGAAAGGAAACACCATATATTTT. It translates to CASSLYRKGNTIYF. The complete variable domain, with remaining parts taken from reference TRBV28 and TRBJ1-3, reads DVKVTQSSRYLVKRTGEKVFLECVQDMDHENMFWYRQDPGLGLRLIYFSYDVKMKEKGDIPEGYSVSREKKERFSLILESASTNQTSMYLCASSLYRKGNTIYFGEGSWLTVV.

The gene calls are TRBV18 and TRBJ1-1; D remains ambiguous. The V and J ends lost 0 bases and 1 base respectively, with 9 bases between them. Germline lookup yields CDR1 KGHSH and CDR2 LQKENI. The CDR3 length is 15 residues. The CDR3 DNA sequence: TGTGCCAGCTCACCACCGGGCAGGCCGAACACTGAAGCTTTCTTT. It is translated as CASSPPGRPNTEAFF.

The rearrangement uses TRBV21-1 and TRBJ1-4. TRBV21-1 is flagged as a pseudogene. The CDR3 loop spans 11 amino acids. The CDR3 nucleotides are TGTGCCAGCCCAAAACTTGAAAAACTGTTTTTT. Protein product: CASPKLEKLFF.

J is TRBJ1-2 and V is TRBV19; 8 nucleotides align to TRBD1. The ends lost 5 bases at V and 6 bases at J; junction bases unmatched: 11. CDR1 and CDR2 (germline): LNHDA, SQIVND (reference sequence). The length of the CDR3 is 15 residues. CDR3 DNA: TGTGCCAGTAGTCTGGCGGGCAGGGGGCGTGATGGCTACACCTTC. Translation gives CASSLAGRGRDGYTF.

The V and J genes are TRBV7-8 and TRBJ2-7, with TRBD2 matching 12 bases. Germline-derived CDR1 and CDR2 are SGHVS and FQNEAQ. The V and J ends lost 5 bases and 3 bases, in that order; junction bases with no gene match: 2. The CDR3 has 14 amino acids. CDR3 sequence: CASSEGLAGYEQYF. The CDR3 nucleotides read TGTGCCAGCAGCGAGGGACTAGCGGGCTACGAGCAGTACTTC.

This clone was found a few times. The chain joins TRBV19 to TRBJ1-1; D is undetermined. The ends were cut back, 3 bases at V and 4 bases at J, with 12 bases in the middle. The CDR3 spans 14 residues. The V gene's germline CDR1 is LNHDA and CDR2 SQIVND (reference sequence). The CDR3 loop is CASSIQTAATEAFF. The CDR3 nucleotides are TGTGCCAGTAGTATCCAAACGGCGGCCACTGAAGCTTTCTTT.

The chain's CDR3 is CAIRAGDISYGYTF. DNA for the CDR3: TGTGCCATCAGGGCAGGGGATATTTCCTATGGCTACACCTTC. The chain has TRBV10-3 and TRBJ1-2, with a possible D match to TRBD1 (6 bases). Germline values: CDR1 ENHRY, CDR2 SYGVKD. The CDR3 length is 14 residues. Trimming took off 6 bases at V and 4 bases at J, with 15 bases between the two ends.

The gene calls are TRBV5-1 and TRBJ2-7; D might be TRBD1 (8 bases). V shed 0 bases and J shed 4 bases, with 14 bases lying between them. CDR1 SGHRS and CDR2 YFSETQ come from the germline V gene. This CDR3 has 15 amino acids. The CDR3 here is CASSLANRGGYEQYF. The DNA for the CDR3 is TGCGCCAGCAGCTTGGCCAACAGGGGGGGATACGAGCAGTACTTC.

CDR3 amino acids: CASSEGTGQPQHF. CDR3 nucleotides: TGTGCCAGCAGCGAGGGGACAGGGCAGCCCCAGCATTTT. The chain couples TRBV5-4 to TRBJ1-5, with 9 bases identical to TRBD1. Germline loops: CDR1 SGHNT, CDR2 YYREEE (reference sequence). This CDR3 is built from 13 residues. With V trimmed by 4 bases and J by 7 bases, 3 bases remained unmatched.

By proportion, this clone is medium-sized (0.01 to 0.1%). The chain uses TRBV7-9 and TRBJ1-2; no clear D. The length of the CDR3 is 15 residues. With 1 base removed from V and 3 bases from J, the gap between germline ends came to 12 bases. The germline V gene encodes CDR1 SEHNR and CDR2 FQNEAQ (reference sequence). CDR3 loop: CASSLGIQVDYGYTF. Here the CDR3 DNA reads TGTGCCAGCAGCTTAGGAATCCAGGTCGACTATGGCTACACCTTC.

This chain connects TRBV6-1 to TRBJ2-7; 9 bases align to TRBD1. The junction had 5 bases not matched to a gene; V was cut back by 4 bases and J by 4 bases. CDR1 MNHNS and CDR2 SASEGT come from the germline V gene. The CDR3 totals 14 residues. The CDR3 loop reads CASSGTGGRYEQYF. CDR3 DNA sequence: TGTGCCAGCAGTGGCACAGGGGGCCGGTACGAGCAGTACTTC.

This clone was observed a handful of times. The chain carries TRBV7-9 and TRBJ1-5, with 9 nucleotides matching TRBD1. Germline lookup yields CDR1 SEHNR and CDR2 FQNEAQ (reference sequence). This CDR3 region has 14 residues. V was clipped by 4 bases and J by 4 bases; unmatched bases: 2. CDR3 DNA: TGTGCCAGCAGCTCGACAGGGGGAAATCAGCCCCAGCATTTT. Its protein product is CASSSTGGNQPQHF.

CDR3 in amino acids: CASSLGVGQGNEQYF. For the CDR3, the DNA is TGTGCCAGCAGTTTAGGGGTGGGACAGGGGAACGAGCAGTACTTC. J is TRBJ2-7 and V is TRBV27; 10 nucleotides align to TRBD1. The germline gives CDR1 MNHEY, CDR2 SMNVEV (reference sequence). Germline trimming cut 2 bases from V and 5 bases from J; bases unmatched to any gene: 6. The length of the CDR3 is 15 residues.

CDR3 bases: TGTGCCAGCAGCTTAAAGGCAGGGCTCGATTCACCCCTCCACTTT. Amino acid sequence: CASSLKAGLDSPLHF. The chain is built from TRBV11-2 and TRBJ1-6, with D possibly TRBD1 on 5 matching bases. From germline, CDR1 is SGHAT and CDR2 FQNNGV. This CDR3 has 15 residues. Trimming stripped 2 bases from V and 8 bases from J, with 13 bases between.

The chain joins TRBV4-2 to TRBJ2-2; D is perhaps TRBD1 (6 bases). The ends were cut back, 4 bases at V and 5 bases at J, with 20 bases in the middle. CDR3 length: 17 amino acids. Germline V gives CDR1 LGHNA, CDR2 YNFKEQ. CDR3 region: CASSPGQLLGRTGELFF. The CDR3 DNA is TGTGCCAGCAGCCCTGGACAGCTGCTGGGAAGGACCGGGGAGCTGTTTTTT.

V and J are TRBV11-2 and TRBJ2-5; 7 bases map to TRBD1. The better agreement between TRBJ2-7 and the DNA end casts doubt on the J call. This CDR3 has 15 amino acids. In germline, CDR1 is SGHAT, CDR2 FQNNGV. The CDR3 DNA reads TGTGCCAGCAGATATAAGACAGGGACGGTTTACGAGCAGTACTTC. Protein product: CASRYKTGTVYEQYF.

This chain connects TRBV10-1 to TRBJ1-2; maybe TRBD1 (6 bases). Trimming shortened V by 3 bases and J by 6 bases, and 17 bases separated the two germline ends. Germline loops: CDR1 WNHNN, CDR2 SYGVQD (reference sequence). This CDR3 is 15 amino acids long. The CDR3, as DNA: TGCGCCAGCAGTGAAACAGGGTCTCCGCCTGATGGCTACACCTTC. Encoded protein: CASSETGSPPDGYTF.

The chain has TRBV10-3 and TRBJ2-2; 8 bases map to TRBD2. V shed 3 bases and J 5 bases; nucleotides not matched to a gene: 11. There are 17 residues in the CDR3. From germline, CDR1 is ENHRY and CDR2 SYGVKD. CDR3 nucleotides: TGTGCCATCAGTGACGGTGCGGGGGGCCCCCCTACCGGGGAGCTGTTTTTT. This encodes CAISDGAGGPPTGELFF.

V gene TRBV6-6 combines with J gene TRBJ1-5; D not certain. This CDR3 spans 16 amino acids. CDR1 is MNHNY and CDR2 is SVGAGI in the germline V gene (reference sequence). V was shortened by 5 bases and J by 0 bases, with 14 bases between the two germline ends. CDR3 residues: CASSTLLPDSNQPQHF. CDR3 coding DNA: TGTGCCAGCAGTACCCTACTCCCCGATAGCAATCAGCCCCAGCATTTT.

The genes are TRBV7-9 and TRBJ1-3; 7 bases are shared with TRBD1. CDR1 and CDR2 from the germline V gene are SEHNR and FQNEAQ (reference sequence). The CDR3 runs 14 residues. J was trimmed by 0 bases and V by 6 bases; bases with no gene match: 2. CDR3 region: CASRQGSSGNTIYF. The CDR3 DNA is TGTGCCAGCAGACAGGGGTCCTCTGGAAACACCATATATTTT.

The chain couples TRBV27 to TRBJ1-1; D unclear. The CDR3 length is 14 residues. Germline V gene lookup returns CDR1 MNHEY and CDR2 SMNVEV (reference sequence). Trimming took 5 bases from V and 0 from J, leaving 10 bases between them. The CDR3 nucleotides read TGTGCCAGCAGTACCAGAAACATGAACACTGAAGCTTTCTTT. Translation gives CASSTRNMNTEAFF.

This chain uses TRBV11-2 with TRBJ2-7; 7 bases map to TRBD2. V was pared by 0 bases and J by 0 bases, with 5 bases of the junction left unmatched. Looked up from germline, CDR1 is SGHAT and CDR2 is FQNNGV. The CDR3 contains 16 residues. CDR3 coding DNA: TGTGCCAGCAGCTTAGAGATGAGCGGGGACTCCTACGAGCAGTACTTC. It yields the protein CASSLEMSGDSYEQYF.

This chain connects TRBV28 to TRBJ2-7; maybe TRBD1 (5 bases). Germline V gene data show CDR1 as MDHEN and CDR2 as SYDVKM. The length of the CDR3 is 18 residues. The germline V and J ends were trimmed by 1 base and 7 bases, with 26 bases remaining between them. CDR3 DNA: TGTGCCAGCAGTTTATCATCCTTTAGGCACCAGGGCGAAAGAGAGCAGTACTTC. Amino acid sequence: CASSLSSFRHQGEREQYF. Full variable domain (outside the CDR3, taken from reference TRBV28 and TRBJ2-7): DVKVTQSSRYLVKRTGEKVFLECVQDMDHENMFWYRQDPGLGLRLIYFSYDVKMKEKGDIPEGYSVSREKKERFSLILESASTNQTSMYLCASSLSSFRHQGEREQYFGPGTRLTVT.

This chain links TRBV27 with TRBJ2-7; possible D gene TRBD1, 5 bases. The germline CDR1 and CDR2 sequences are MNHEY and SMNVEV (reference sequence). Trimming took 3 bases from V and 1 from J, leaving 7 bases between them. CDR3 length equals 13 residues. Here the CDR3 DNA reads TGTGCCAGCAGTTTGACAGTTTCCTACGAGCAGTACTTC. It translates to CASSLTVSYEQYF.

V usage is TRBV9 and J usage is TRBJ1-1, with D possibly being TRBD1 (5 bases). The CDR3 is 13 residues long. With 0 bases removed from V and 5 bases from J, the gap between germline ends came to 8 bases. Germline loops: CDR1 SGDLS, CDR2 YYNGEE. The CDR3 sequence: CASSVGSGTEAFF. The CDR3 DNA reads as TGTGCCAGCAGCGTAGGGTCAGGGACTGAAGCTTTCTTT.

The V gene is TRBV6-6, the J gene TRBJ1-1; D unclear. The CDR3 has 11 amino acids. Between the trimmed V and J ends, which lost 5 bases and 6 bases, there was a span of 7 bases. In germline, CDR1 is MNHNY, CDR2 SVGAGI (reference sequence). CDR3 nucleotide sequence: TGTGCCAGCAGTCCCGGGGCTGAAGCTTTCTTT. It yields the protein CASSPGAEAFF.